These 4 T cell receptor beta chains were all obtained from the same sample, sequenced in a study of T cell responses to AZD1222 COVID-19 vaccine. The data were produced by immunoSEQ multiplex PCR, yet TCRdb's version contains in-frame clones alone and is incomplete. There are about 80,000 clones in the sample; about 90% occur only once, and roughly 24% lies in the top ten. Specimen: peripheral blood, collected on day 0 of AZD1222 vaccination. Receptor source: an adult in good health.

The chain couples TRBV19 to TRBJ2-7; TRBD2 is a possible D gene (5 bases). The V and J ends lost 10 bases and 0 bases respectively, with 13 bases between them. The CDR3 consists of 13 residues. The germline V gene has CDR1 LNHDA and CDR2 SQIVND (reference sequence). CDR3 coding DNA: TGTGCCACCGCGGGTTATAGCTCCTACGAGCAGTACTTC. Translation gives CATAGYSSYEQYF.

CDR3 coding DNA: TGTGCCAGTAGCGGGACAGATCTTTATGGCTACACCTTC. It is translated as CASSGTDLYGYTF. The chain recombines TRBV19 with TRBJ1-2; 7 positions match TRBD1. V lost 6 bases to trimming and J lost 5 bases; unmatched junction nucleotides: 6. The CDR3 runs 13 residues. Germline loops: CDR1 LNHDA, CDR2 SQIVND (reference sequence).

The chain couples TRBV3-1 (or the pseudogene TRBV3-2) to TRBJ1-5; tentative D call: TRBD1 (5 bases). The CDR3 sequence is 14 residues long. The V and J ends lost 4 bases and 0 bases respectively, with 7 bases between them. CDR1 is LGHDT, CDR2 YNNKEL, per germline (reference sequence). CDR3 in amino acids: CASSRDSSNQPQHF. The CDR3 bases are TGTGCCAGCAGCCGAGACAGTAGCAATCAGCCCCAGCATTTT.

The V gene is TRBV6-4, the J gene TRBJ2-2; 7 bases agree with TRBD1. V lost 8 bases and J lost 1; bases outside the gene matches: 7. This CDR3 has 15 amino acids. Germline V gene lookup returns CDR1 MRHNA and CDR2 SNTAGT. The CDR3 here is CASGPTGENTGELFF. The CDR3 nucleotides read TGTGCCAGCGGCCCCACAGGGGAGAACACCGGGGAGCTGTTTTTT.